Sequencing of this T cell receptor (beta chain) was carried out in a study of early T cells in non-severe SARS-CoV-2 infection. As for the study in general: It was bulk RNA from unsorted whole blood that was sequenced, and the chains were unpaired.

Broader study findings: VDJdb matching, biased toward anti-spike CD8 responses, missed private and CD4 specificities.

This clonotype has at least ten counts. Its antigen is unidentified. Germline assignment: CDR1 LGHDT and CDR2 YNNKEL (reference sequence). Trimming shortened V by 5 bases and J by 3 bases, and 13 bases separated the two germline ends. There are 14 residues in the CDR3. Separate cDNA molecules each had unique molecular identifiers attached to them. Using its own MiXCR run on the 5' RACE reads, TCRdb lists one record per CDR3 protein. Of 15,000 to 20,000 distinct CDR3 sequences in the sample, 5.9% were seen once. The chain couples TRBV3-1 to TRBJ1-1, with a weak D call TRBD1 (5 bases). Sample: whole blood. This sequence originates from an adult who was a healthcare worker with PCR-confirmed SARS-CoV-2 infection or an uninfected control (not recorded which). The CDR3 spells CASSMSDSYTEAFF. CDR3 in DNA: TGTGCCAGCAGCATGTCCGACAGCTACACTGAAGCTTTCTTT. Complete variable domain (other parts from reference TRBV3-1 and TRBJ1-1): DTAVSQTPKYLVTQMGNDKSIKCEQNLGHDTMYWYKQDSKKFLKIMFSYNNKELIINETVPNRFSPKSPDKAHLNLHINSLELGDSAVYFCASSMSDSYTEAFFGQGTRLTVV.